The T cell receptor beta chain under discussion was sequenced for a study of early T cells in non-severe SARS-CoV-2 infection. In its sample, this clonotype was seen many times. TCRdb redid the calling of the 5' RACE reads with MiXCR, one entry per CDR3 protein. The table shows some 37,000 distinct CDR3 sequences, with roughly 9.7% occurring only once. The sequencing sample was made of whole blood. The receptor was derived from an adult who was a healthcare worker with PCR-confirmed SARS-CoV-2 infection or an uninfected control (not recorded which).

The CDR3 loop reads CASSYPLSPTQPDTDTQYF. The CDR3, as DNA: TGTGCCAGCAGTTACCCTCTTTCTCCGACTCAGCCGGACACAGATACGCAGTATTTT. The V and J genes are TRBV6-6 and TRBJ2-3; D is uncertain. The germline CDR1 and CDR2 sequences are MNHNY and SVGAGI (reference sequence). V was shortened by 2 bases and J by 2 bases, with 23 bases between the two germline ends. The CDR3 has 19 residues.